The source of this TCR beta chain is a study of tumor-infiltrating lymphocytes in primary liver carcinoma. This CDR3 is 18 amino acids long. Germline V gene data show CDR1 as MNHEY and CDR2 as SVGEGT. Trimming at V came to 0 bases and at J to 5 bases, leaving 13 bases not matched to a gene. Comments on this clonotype: A much larger clone lies a single base off, so this may be a read error.

Germline DNA was also extracted, and blood RNA was taken from unsorted whole blood. Preoperatively, peripheral blood was drawn, approximately 4 milliliters in total. Synthesis of TCR beta cDNA was carried out from around 540 ng total RNA with a constant-region primer. Three rounds of nested multiplex PCR with slightly modified ARM-PCR produced TCR beta libraries. Forward primers for TRBV1-TRBV30 and a C-beta reverse primer served the first two PCR rounds, at about 9 cycles each. TCRdb re-called the multiplex PCR reads through MiXCR, storing one row per CDR3 protein. The repertoire includes about 330,000 distinct CDR3 sequences, around 60% of them detected once, and about 6.5% sits in the top ten.

This chain joins TRBV6-2 or TRBV6-3 and TRBJ2-7; 10 bases fit TRBD2. This clonotype originated in a middle-aged man with primary liver carcinoma and hepatitis B virus infection. Material for sequencing was peripheral blood. The CDR3 region has the DNA TGTGCCAGCAGTTACTCGAGTCTAGCGGGAGTGCCGGACCACGAGCAGTACTTC. Amino acids: CASSYSSLAGVPDHEQYF.